A selection of T cell receptor beta chains follows, all from one sample in a study of blood T cells in healthy people across ages. TCRdb re-derived calls from the 5' RACE reads in MiXCR, one entry per CDR3 protein. The sample lists roughly 800,000 distinct CDR3 sequences, roughly 64% occurring once. The sequenced sample consisted of blood. The source of these receptors is a man under 40 in good health. Each CDR3 is given with its conserved first and last residue. D genes are given only for firm matches.

d_gene: .; v_gene: TRBV20-1; j_gene: TRBJ1-2; CDR3aa: CSAREGFLYGYTF
d_gene: .; v_gene: TRBV12-3/TRBV12-4; j_gene: TRBJ1-1; CDR3aa: CASSPDSANTEAFF
d_gene: .; v_gene: TRBV9; j_gene: TRBJ2-5; CDR3aa: CASSEGGATQETQYF
d_gene: TRBD2; v_gene: TRBV20-1; j_gene: TRBJ2-3; CDR3aa: CSARDRRGTSSFATQYF
d_gene: .; v_gene: TRBV20-1; j_gene: TRBJ2-3; CDR3aa: CSAGEGTFTDTQYF
d_gene: .; v_gene: TRBV4-1; j_gene: TRBJ2-5; CDR3aa: CASSQPVGKGGSETQYF
d_gene: .; v_gene: TRBV29-1; j_gene: TRBJ2-5; CDR3aa: CSVDTGDETQYF
d_gene: .; v_gene: TRBV29-1; j_gene: .; CDR3aa: CSVAFQYNEQYF
d_gene: TRBD1; v_gene: TRBV12-3/TRBV12-4; j_gene: TRBJ1-1; CDR3aa: CASSTGGGEAFF
d_gene: .; v_gene: TRBV10-3; j_gene: TRBJ2-1; CDR3aa: CAISAASSYNEQFF
d_gene: .; v_gene: TRBV10-3; j_gene: TRBJ2-3; CDR3aa: CAMRDEWGDTQYF
d_gene: TRBD2; v_gene: TRBV3-1; j_gene: TRBJ2-3; CDR3aa: CASRHGTSGDTQYF
d_gene: .; v_gene: TRBV10-3; j_gene: TRBJ2-3; CDR3aa: CAISDPTTGSDTQYF
d_gene: TRBD2; v_gene: TRBV12-3/TRBV12-4; j_gene: TRBJ2-3; CDR3aa: CASSLPPLAGPTDTQYF
d_gene: TRBD1; v_gene: TRBV6-5; j_gene: TRBJ2-6; CDR3aa: CASSYSTGQPVSGANVLTF
d_gene: TRBD2; v_gene: TRBV20-1; j_gene: TRBJ2-1; CDR3aa: CSASPSGGSSYNEQFF
d_gene: TRBD2; v_gene: TRBV7-2; j_gene: TRBJ2-7; CDR3aa: CASSLTGGPDEQYF
d_gene: .; v_gene: TRBV27; j_gene: TRBJ1-2; CDR3aa: CASSSTSTDGYTF
d_gene: .; v_gene: TRBV4-3; j_gene: TRBJ2-1; CDR3aa: CASSQDSGGVEFF
d_gene: .; v_gene: TRBV6-6; j_gene: TRBJ1-1; CDR3aa: CASSYRTSGAEAFF
d_gene: .; v_gene: TRBV12-3/TRBV12-4; j_gene: TRBJ1-4; CDR3aa: CASRGGSPHEKLFF
d_gene: .; v_gene: TRBV2; j_gene: TRBJ2-5; CDR3aa: CASSPGVEEQYF
d_gene: .; v_gene: TRBV20-1; j_gene: TRBJ2-5; CDR3aa: CSASAQETQYF
d_gene: .; v_gene: TRBV11-2; j_gene: TRBJ2-7; CDR3aa: CASSPLGAALSYEQYF
d_gene: .; v_gene: TRBV29-1; j_gene: TRBJ2-1; CDR3aa: CSVEDFALTYNEQFF
d_gene: .; v_gene: TRBV15; j_gene: TRBJ2-6; CDR3aa: CATSRGAGTSGANVLTF
d_gene: .; v_gene: TRBV20-1; j_gene: TRBJ2-1; CDR3aa: CSALRPLTGYNEQFF
d_gene: TRBD2; v_gene: TRBV7-2; j_gene: TRBJ2-1; CDR3aa: CASSLVATSSGGAYNEQFF
d_gene: TRBD1; v_gene: TRBV10-3; j_gene: .; CDR3aa: CATKTRTGGLGETQYF
d_gene: .; v_gene: TRBV7-9; j_gene: TRBJ1-2; CDR3aa: CASSLEVKVNYGYTF
d_gene: .; v_gene: TRBV3-1; j_gene: TRBJ2-7; CDR3aa: CASSQREGRGYEQYF
d_gene: TRBD1; v_gene: TRBV3-1; j_gene: TRBJ1-1; CDR3aa: CASSLRTGRTEAFF
d_gene: .; v_gene: TRBV20-1; j_gene: TRBJ1-5; CDR3aa: CSARDFLGGLGQPQHF
d_gene: .; v_gene: TRBV4-3; j_gene: TRBJ2-3; CDR3aa: CASSQGPGTTDTQYF
d_gene: TRBD2; v_gene: TRBV7-2; j_gene: TRBJ2-3; CDR3aa: CASSSLAGATDTQYF
d_gene: .; v_gene: TRBV20-1; j_gene: TRBJ2-7; CDR3aa: CSAWDSGEQYF
d_gene: .; v_gene: TRBV27; j_gene: TRBJ2-6; CDR3aa: CASSLHPGANVLTF
d_gene: .; v_gene: TRBV28; j_gene: TRBJ2-5; CDR3aa: CASRATGEETQYF
d_gene: .; v_gene: TRBV7-9; j_gene: TRBJ1-2; CDR3aa: CASSLDDNPNGYTF
d_gene: .; v_gene: TRBV20-1; j_gene: TRBJ2-5; CDR3aa: CSALQGTVETQYF
d_gene: TRBD2; v_gene: TRBV2; j_gene: TRBJ2-1; CDR3aa: CASSEGYRWGTSGFNEQFF
d_gene: .; v_gene: TRBV6-6; j_gene: TRBJ2-7; CDR3aa: CASSSAQGPYEQYF
d_gene: .; v_gene: TRBV7-7; j_gene: .; CDR3aa: CASRDPELAKNIQFF
d_gene: TRBD1; v_gene: TRBV4-1; j_gene: TRBJ2-7; CDR3aa: CASSQDHRGSYEQYF
d_gene: .; v_gene: TRBV29-1; j_gene: TRBJ1-2; CDR3aa: CNVDKGGVNYGYTF
d_gene: .; v_gene: TRBV27; j_gene: TRBJ2-3; CDR3aa: CASSWTPEDTDTQYF
d_gene: .; v_gene: TRBV9; j_gene: .; CDR3aa: CASSVGGGTTYEQYF
d_gene: TRBD2; v_gene: TRBV7-2; j_gene: TRBJ2-1; CDR3aa: CASSLQRGRYNEQFF